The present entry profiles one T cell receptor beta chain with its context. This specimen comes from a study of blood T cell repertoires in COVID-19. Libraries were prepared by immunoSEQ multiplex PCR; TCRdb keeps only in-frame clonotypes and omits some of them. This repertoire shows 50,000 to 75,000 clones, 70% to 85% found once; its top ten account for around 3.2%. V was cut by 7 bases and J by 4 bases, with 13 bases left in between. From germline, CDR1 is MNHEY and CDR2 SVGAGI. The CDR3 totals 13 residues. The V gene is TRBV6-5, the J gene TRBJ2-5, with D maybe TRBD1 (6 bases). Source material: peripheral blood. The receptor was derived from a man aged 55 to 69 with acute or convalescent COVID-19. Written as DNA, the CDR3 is TGTGCCAGCACTCCACAGGGCCTAGAGACCCAGTACTTC. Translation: CASTPQGLETQYF.